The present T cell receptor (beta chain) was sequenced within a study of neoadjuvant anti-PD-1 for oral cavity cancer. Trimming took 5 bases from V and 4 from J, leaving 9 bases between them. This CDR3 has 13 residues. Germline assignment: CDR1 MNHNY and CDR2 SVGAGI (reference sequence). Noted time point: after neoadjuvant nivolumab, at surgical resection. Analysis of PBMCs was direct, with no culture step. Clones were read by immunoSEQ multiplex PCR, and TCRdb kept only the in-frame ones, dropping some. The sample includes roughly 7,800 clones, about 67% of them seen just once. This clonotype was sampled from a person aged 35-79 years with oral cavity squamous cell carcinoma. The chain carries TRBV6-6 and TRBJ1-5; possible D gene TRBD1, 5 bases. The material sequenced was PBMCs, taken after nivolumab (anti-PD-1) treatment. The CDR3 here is CASSMGPNQPQHF. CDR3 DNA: TGTGCCAGCAGTATGGGGCCTAATCAGCCCCAGCATTTT.